The 32 T cell receptor beta chains in this list originate from one sample, sequenced in a study of cytomegalovirus exposure and HLA in healthy donors. The data were produced by immunoSEQ multiplex PCR, yet TCRdb's version contains in-frame clones alone and is incomplete. Of 95,000 to 150,000 clones detected, 70% to 90% appear once; the ten largest clones hold about 6.3%. The specimen was PBMCs. These receptors were obtained from a woman between 18 and 29 years old in good health and CMV-seropositive.

This clone has only one observation. V gene TRBV19 combines with J gene TRBJ2-1; possible D gene TRBD2, 6 bases. CDR3 length: 14 residues. Germline loops: CDR1 LNHDA, CDR2 SQIVND (reference sequence). The V gene lost 4 bases and the J gene lost 7 bases, with 14 bases spanning the gap. CDR3 amino acids: CASSRAGIGNEQFF. Written as DNA, the CDR3 is TGTGCCAGTAGTAGGGCGGGGATCGGTAATGAGCAGTTCTTC.

The rearrangement links TRBV30 to TRBJ2-1, with D perhaps matching TRBD2 (6 bases). Per the germline V gene, CDR1 is GTSNPN and CDR2 is SVGIG (reference sequence). This CDR3 is 11 amino acids long. The V end was cut by 3 bases, the J end by 8 bases, with 8 bases between. For the CDR3, the DNA is TGTGCCTGGAGCTGGGGGGATGAGCAGTTCTTC. Encoded protein: CAWSWGDEQFF. Full variable domain (remainder filled in from reference TRBV30 and TRBJ2-1): SQTIHQWPATLVQPVGSPLSLECTVEGTSNPNLYWYRQAAGRGLQLLFYSVGIGQISSEVPQNLSASRPQDRQFILSSKKLLLSDSGFYLCAWSWGDEQFFGPGTRLTVL.

The rearrangement links TRBV28 to TRBJ1-1; the D is unclear. Germline CDR1 and CDR2: MDHEN and SYDVKM. Trimming removed 4 bases at V and 0 bases at J, with 9 bases between. The CDR3 sequence is 14 residues long. CDR3 amino acids: CASSSPTMNTEAFF. CDR3 DNA sequence: TGTGCCAGCAGTTCTCCAACAATGAACACTGAAGCTTTCTTT.

The gene calls are TRBV18 and TRBJ1-5; tentatively, D is TRBD1 (5 bases). CDR1 KGHSH and CDR2 LQKENI come from the germline V gene. The V gene lost 3 bases and the J gene lost 3 bases, with 21 bases spanning the gap. CDR3 length: 18 residues. Here the CDR3 DNA reads TGTGCCAGCTCACCTACGACTCGGGGGGTCGGGAACAATCAGCCCCAGCATTTT. Translated, it gives CASSPTTRGVGNNQPQHF. The whole variable domain, remainder taken from reference TRBV18 and TRBJ1-5, is NAGVMQNPRHLVRRRGQEARLRCSPMKGHSHVYWYRQLPEEGLKFMVYLQKENIIDESGMPKERFSAEFPKEGPSILRIQQVVRGDSAAYFCASSPTTRGVGNNQPQHFGDGTRLSIL.

V is TRBV7-8 and J is TRBJ1-4; tentative D call: TRBD1 (5 bases). This CDR3 has 15 amino acids. V lost 1 base and J lost 0, with 6 bases in between. CDR1 SGHVS and CDR2 FQNEAQ come from the germline V gene. The CDR3 bases are TGTGCCAGCAGCTTAGTCAGGGCAACTAATGAAAAACTGTTTTTT. Amino acids: CASSLVRATNEKLFF.

In its sample, this clone was seen once. DNA for the CDR3: TGTGCCAGCAGTTACGGCGGATCGACCGCAGGGGCTTTCTTT. Translating gives CASSYGGSTAGAFF. V is TRBV6-5 and J is TRBJ1-1, with a weak D call TRBD1 (5 bases). This CDR3 contains 14 residues. Germline CDR1 is MNHEY and CDR2 is SVGAGI. V dropped 2 bases and J dropped 11 bases, with 18 bases sitting between them.

DNA for the CDR3: TGTGCCAGCAGTTCGCGCAGACTATCTAACTATGGCTACACCTTC. Amino acids: CASSSRRLSNYGYTF. The chain combines TRBV27 with TRBJ1-2; no definite D call. CDR3 length: 15 amino acids. In germline, CDR1 is MNHEY, CDR2 SMNVEV (reference sequence). V lost 4 bases and J 0 bases, leaving 12 bases between the germline ends.

DNA of the CDR3: TGTGCCAGCAGCCAAGGCTGGGGGGACTCCTCCTACGAGCAGTACTTC. Protein product: CASSQGWGDSSYEQYF. V and J are TRBV14 and TRBJ2-7, with a possible D match to TRBD2 (6 bases). Deletions cut 1 base from V and 0 bases from J, with 13 bases between. The CDR3 sequence is 16 residues long. Germline assignment: CDR1 SGHDN and CDR2 FVKESK.

V usage is TRBV2 and J usage is TRBJ1-1; D is unclear. V was pared by 7 bases and J by 4 bases, with 16 bases between. The germline V gene encodes CDR1 SNHLY and CDR2 FYNNEI. The CDR3 extends over 14 amino acids. The CDR3 region is CASNSEGGGTEAFF. As DNA, the CDR3 is TGTGCCAGCAATTCCGAAGGCGGCGGCACTGAAGCTTTCTTT.

Only one count was recorded for this clone. J is TRBJ1-1 and V is TRBV5-6; TRBD1 is a possible D gene (5 bases). Germline assignment: CDR1 SGHDT and CDR2 YYEEEE. The CDR3 totals 16 residues. The V and J ends lost 4 bases and 1 base respectively, with 17 bases between them. CDR3 amino acids: CASSTRTLLGNTEAFF. In nucleotides, the CDR3 is TGTGCCAGCAGCACCCGGACACTTTTGGGGAACACTGAAGCTTTCTTT.

This sequence joins TRBV4-2 and TRBJ2-3, with a weak D call TRBD2 (6 bases). Germline CDR1 is LGHNA and CDR2 is YNFKEQ. The CDR3 spans 16 residues. Trimming removed 0 bases from V and 1 base from J, with 11 bases in between. CDR3 amino acids: CASSQDQIAGTDTQYF. The CDR3 DNA reads as TGTGCCAGCAGCCAAGACCAAATAGCGGGCACAGATACGCAGTATTTT.

The chain uses TRBV11-3 and TRBJ1-1; no definite D call. Trimming removed 4 bases at V and 5 bases at J, with 20 bases between. Looked up from germline, CDR1 is SGHNT and CDR2 is YENEEA. The CDR3 has 16 residues. The CDR3 loop is CASSSLFQAPWTEAFF. The DNA of the CDR3 is TGTGCCAGCAGCTCTCTATTTCAGGCCCCGTGGACTGAAGCTTTCTTT.

V gene TRBV4-1 combines with J gene TRBJ1-1; possibly TRBD1 for D (5 bases). The germline V gene encodes CDR1 MGHRA and CDR2 YSYEKL. V shed 2 bases and J shed 5 bases, with 12 bases lying between them. CDR3 length equals 14 residues. This chain's CDR3 is CASSQTHQGTEAFF. The CDR3 DNA sequence: TGCGCCAGCAGCCAAACCCACCAGGGTACTGAAGCTTTCTTT.

The chain employs TRBV27 and TRBJ2-1; D unclear. V lost 2 bases to trimming and J lost 0 bases, with 11 bases between them. Germline V gene lookup returns CDR1 MNHEY and CDR2 SMNVEV (reference sequence). The CDR3 runs to 16 residues. CDR3 sequence: CASSLRLQSSYNEQFF. CDR3 DNA: TGTGCCAGCAGTTTAAGACTCCAGAGCTCCTACAATGAGCAGTTCTTC.

V is TRBV29-1 and J is TRBJ2-5; TRBD2 aligns across 7 bases. Germline values: CDR1 SQVTM, CDR2 ANQGSEA. Losses at the gene ends were 8 bases for V and 4 bases for J; bases not matched to a gene: 7. The CDR3 contains 12 residues. The CDR3 nucleotides read TGCAGCACCGGGTGGGGGGGAGAGACCCAGTACTTC. Translated, it gives CSTGWGGETQYF. The complete variable domain, with remaining parts taken from reference TRBV29-1 and TRBJ2-5, reads SAVISQKPSRDICQRGTSLTIQCQVDSQVTMMFWYRQQPGQSLTLIATANQGSEATYESGFVIDKFPISRPNLTFSTLTVSNMSPEDSSIYLCSTGWGGETQYFGPGTRLLVL.

This chain links TRBV7-6 with TRBJ2-3; 7 bases are a match to TRBD2. There are 13 residues in the CDR3. Germline trimming cut 7 bases from V and 4 bases from J; bases unmatched to any gene: 5. Germline values: CDR1 SGHVS, CDR2 FNYEAQ. CDR3 loop: CASIPTSPDTQYF. The CDR3 DNA follows: TGTGCCAGCATCCCGACTAGCCCAGATACGCAGTATTTT.

CDR3 sequence reads: CASSTRTGPLQETQYF. DNA for the CDR3: TGTGCCAGCAGCACCCGGACAGGACCCCTCCAAGAGACCCAGTACTTC. The rearrangement joins TRBV7-8 to TRBJ2-5; TRBD1 matches at 7 bases. Losses at the gene ends were 5 bases for V and 1 base for J; bases not matched to a gene: 10. CDR1 and CDR2 from the germline V gene are SGHVS and FQNEAQ. The CDR3 is 16 amino acids.

This clone was seen a single time. The gene calls are TRBV4-2 and TRBJ2-1; tentative D call: TRBD2 (8 bases). Trimming removed 0 bases from V and 5 bases from J, with 20 bases in between. The CDR3 runs 18 residues. Germline lookup yields CDR1 LGHNA and CDR2 YNFKEQ. The DNA for the CDR3 is TGTGCCAGCAGCCAAGATGGGAAAGGGGGCGGGGGGAACAATGAGCAGTTCTTC. Amino acids: CASSQDGKGGGGNNEQFF.

V gene TRBV27 combines with J gene TRBJ2-1; 9 bases map to TRBD1. This CDR3 has 15 residues. Trimming at V came to 2 bases and at J to 8 bases, leaving 7 bases not matched to a gene. CDR1 and CDR2 from the germline V gene are MNHEY and SMNVEV (reference sequence). This CDR3 reads CASSLGTGSPYEQFF. As DNA, the CDR3 is TGTGCCAGCAGTTTAGGGACAGGGAGTCCCTATGAGCAGTTCTTC.

The chain employs TRBV5-1 and TRBJ2-7, with a weak D call TRBD2 (5 bases). CDR1 and CDR2 (germline): SGHRS, YFSETQ. The V end was cut by 2 bases, the J end by 3 bases, with 15 bases between. CDR3 size: 15 residues. The CDR3, as DNA: TGCGCCAGCAGCTTCGAAAGCCCCCGGGACTACGAGCAGTACTTC. Protein product: CASSFESPRDYEQYF.

The V gene is TRBV29-1, the J gene TRBJ1-2; 9 positions agree with TRBD1. The V gene's germline CDR1 is SQVTM and CDR2 ANQGSEA. The CDR3 is made up of 13 amino acids. The V segment lost 7 bases and the J segment 9 bases; nucleotides outside the gene matches: 12. For the CDR3, the DNA is TGCAGCGCCCTGGGACAGGGCGGTAATAGCTACACCTTC. Translated, it gives CSALGQGGNSYTF.

The chain carries TRBV30 and TRBJ2-1; no clear D. Germline V lookup: CDR1 GTSNPN, CDR2 SVGIG (reference sequence). The V end was cut by 0 bases, the J end by 7 bases, with 4 bases between. The CDR3 runs 11 residues. The DNA for the CDR3 is TGTGCCTGGAGTGTGACTAATGAGCAGTTCTTC. Amino acids: CAWSVTNEQFF.

V usage is TRBV5-1 and J usage is TRBJ1-2; D is ambiguous. Germline CDR1 is SGHRS and CDR2 is YFSETQ. Trimming removed 0 bases at V and 4 bases at J, with 7 bases between. This CDR3 is 13 amino acids long. This CDR3 is CASSLEGGYGYTF. As DNA, the CDR3 is TGCGCCAGCAGCTTGGAGGGAGGCTATGGCTACACCTTC.

V usage is TRBV29-1 and J usage is TRBJ2-1; perhaps TRBD1 as D (6 bases). V dropped 0 bases and J dropped 2 bases, with 14 bases sitting between them. This CDR3 region has 16 residues. Per the germline V gene, CDR1 is SQVTM and CDR2 is ANQGSEA. In nucleotides, the CDR3 is TGCAGCGTTGAAGACCAAGACAGGAAAACCTACAATGAGCAGTTCTTC. It codes for CSVEDQDRKTYNEQFF.

This clone came up once. The gene calls are TRBV30 and TRBJ2-3; the D is unclear. The V gene's germline CDR1 is GTSNPN and CDR2 SVGIG (reference sequence). This CDR3 is built from 17 residues. Trimming took 3 bases from V and 0 from J, leaving 19 bases between them. CDR3: CAWRASPWSGSTDTQYF. The CDR3 DNA follows: TGTGCCTGGAGGGCCTCTCCATGGAGTGGGAGCACAGATACGCAGTATTTT.

The rearrangement links TRBV4-1 to TRBJ2-1, with 7 bases that match TRBD2. This CDR3 contains 14 residues. Germline V CDR1 and CDR2: MGHRA, YSYEKL. J was trimmed by 9 bases and V by 3 bases; bases with no gene match: 8. CDR3 sequence: CASSQPSGGSEQFF. CDR3 DNA sequence: TGCGCCAGCAGCCAGCCTAGCGGTGGGAGTGAGCAGTTCTTC.

The chain's CDR3 is CASSLSGQQNYNEQFF. The CDR3, as DNA: TGTGCCAGCAGCCTCTCAGGACAGCAAAATTACAATGAGCAGTTCTTC. V is TRBV4-2 and J is TRBJ2-1, with D maybe TRBD1 (6 bases). Looked up from germline, CDR1 is LGHNA and CDR2 is YNFKEQ. The CDR3 contains 16 residues. Between the trimmed V and J ends, which lost 4 bases and 4 bases, there was a span of 17 bases.

CDR3 region: CASSVGDTAYEQYF. In DNA form, the CDR3 reads TGTGCCAGCAGCGTAGGCGACACAGCCTACGAGCAGTACTTC. The rearrangement joins TRBV9 to TRBJ2-7; D is ambiguous. The CDR3 sequence is 14 residues long. V dropped 0 bases and J dropped 2 bases, with 9 bases sitting between them. CDR1 and CDR2 from the germline V gene are SGDLS and YYNGEE.

The genes are TRBV30 and TRBJ1-1, with D maybe TRBD1 (5 bases). CDR1 GTSNPN and CDR2 SVGIG come from the germline V gene (reference sequence). This CDR3 has 13 amino acids. V was shortened by 1 base and J by 5 bases, with 11 bases between the two germline ends. CDR3 region: CAWSETQETEAFF. The CDR3 DNA follows: TGTGCCTGGAGTGAAACACAGGAGACTGAAGCTTTCTTT.

The V call is TRBV2, the J call TRBJ1-2; D might be TRBD1 (6 bases). Germline V gives CDR1 SNHLY, CDR2 FYNNEI. Trimming pared 8 bases from V and 0 bases from J, leaving 19 bases between. This CDR3 region has 16 residues. CDR3 protein: CASGRGRGLANYGYTF. The CDR3 DNA follows: TGTGCCAGCGGACGGGGGCGGGGGTTAGCTAACTATGGCTACACCTTC.

The chain's CDR3 is CASSLDMAGMNTEAFF. CDR3 bases: TGTGCCAGCAGCTTGGACATGGCCGGGATGAACACTGAAGCTTTCTTT. The chain links TRBV5-5 to TRBJ1-1; D is unclear. The germline V and J ends were trimmed by 0 bases and 0 bases, with 12 bases remaining between them. There are 16 residues in the CDR3. CDR1 is SGHKS, CDR2 YYEKEE, per germline (reference sequence).

This clone was seen a single time. V usage is TRBV5-6 and J usage is TRBJ2-1; TRBD2 matches 12 bases. Germline CDR1 and CDR2: SGHDT and YYEEEE. The CDR3 consists of 15 residues. V lost 4 bases to trimming and J lost 4 bases; unmatched junction nucleotides: 3. DNA for the CDR3: TGTGCCAGCAGCCTACTAGCGGGGGGTTACAATGAGCAGTTCTTC. It encodes CASSLLAGGYNEQFF.